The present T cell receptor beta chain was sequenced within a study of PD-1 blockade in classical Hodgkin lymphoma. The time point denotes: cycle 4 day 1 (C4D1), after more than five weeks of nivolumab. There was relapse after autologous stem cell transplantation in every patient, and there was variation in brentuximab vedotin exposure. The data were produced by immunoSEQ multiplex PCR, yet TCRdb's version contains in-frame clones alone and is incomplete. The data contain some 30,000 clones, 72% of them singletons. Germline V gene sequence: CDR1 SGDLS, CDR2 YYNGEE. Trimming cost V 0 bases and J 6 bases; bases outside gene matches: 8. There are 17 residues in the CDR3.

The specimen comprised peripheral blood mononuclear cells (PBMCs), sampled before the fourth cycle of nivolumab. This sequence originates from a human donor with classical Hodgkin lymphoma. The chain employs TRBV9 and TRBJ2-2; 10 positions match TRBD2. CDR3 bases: TGTGCCAGCAGCGTAGCTAAACTAGCGGGATTCCCCGGGGAGCTGTTTTTT. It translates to CASSVAKLAGFPGELFF.